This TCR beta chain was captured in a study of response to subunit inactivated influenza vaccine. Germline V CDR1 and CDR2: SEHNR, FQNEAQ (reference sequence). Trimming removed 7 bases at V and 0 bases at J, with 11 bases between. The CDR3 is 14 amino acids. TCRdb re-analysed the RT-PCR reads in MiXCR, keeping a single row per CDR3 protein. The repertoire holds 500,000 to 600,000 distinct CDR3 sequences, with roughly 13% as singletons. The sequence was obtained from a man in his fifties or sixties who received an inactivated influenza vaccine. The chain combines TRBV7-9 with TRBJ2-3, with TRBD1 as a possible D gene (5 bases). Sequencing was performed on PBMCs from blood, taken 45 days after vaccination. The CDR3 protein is CASKGPISTDTQYF. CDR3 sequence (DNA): TGTGCCAGCAAGGGGCCGATTAGCACAGATACGCAGTATTTT.